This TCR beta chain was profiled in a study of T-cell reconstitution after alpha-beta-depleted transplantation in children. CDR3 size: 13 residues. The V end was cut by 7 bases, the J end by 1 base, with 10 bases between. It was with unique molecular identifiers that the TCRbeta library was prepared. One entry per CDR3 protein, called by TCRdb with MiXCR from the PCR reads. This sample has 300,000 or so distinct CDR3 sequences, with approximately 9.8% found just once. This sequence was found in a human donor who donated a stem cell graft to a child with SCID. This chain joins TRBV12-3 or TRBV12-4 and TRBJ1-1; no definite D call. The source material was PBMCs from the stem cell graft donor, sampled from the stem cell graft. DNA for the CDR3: TGTGCCAGCACCCCGACGGAGAACACTGAAGCTTTCTTT. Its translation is CASTPTENTEAFF.